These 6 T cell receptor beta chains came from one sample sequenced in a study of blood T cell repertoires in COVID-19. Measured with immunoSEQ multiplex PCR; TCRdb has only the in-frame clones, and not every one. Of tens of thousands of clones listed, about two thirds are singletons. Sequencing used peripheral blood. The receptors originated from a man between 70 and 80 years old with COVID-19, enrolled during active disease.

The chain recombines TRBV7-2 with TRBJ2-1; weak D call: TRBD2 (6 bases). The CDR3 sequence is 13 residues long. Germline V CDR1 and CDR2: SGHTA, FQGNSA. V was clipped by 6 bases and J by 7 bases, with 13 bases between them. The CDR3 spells CASSSLATNEQFF. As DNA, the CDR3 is TGTGCCAGCAGTAGTCTAGCGACTAATGAGCAGTTCTTC.

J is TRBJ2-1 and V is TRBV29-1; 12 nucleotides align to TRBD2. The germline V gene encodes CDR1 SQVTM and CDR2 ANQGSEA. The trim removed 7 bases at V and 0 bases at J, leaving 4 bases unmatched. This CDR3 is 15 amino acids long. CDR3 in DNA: TGCAGCGCCCTAGCGGGAGGGAGCTCCTACAATGAGCAGTTCTTC. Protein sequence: CSALAGGSSYNEQFF.

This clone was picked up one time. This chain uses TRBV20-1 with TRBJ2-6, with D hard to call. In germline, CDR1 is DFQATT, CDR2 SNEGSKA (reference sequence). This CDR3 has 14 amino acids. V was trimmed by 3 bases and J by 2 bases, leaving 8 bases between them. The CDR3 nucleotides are TGCAGTGCTAGTCAGGTGGCTGGGGCCAACGTCCTGACTTTC. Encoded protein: CSASQVAGANVLTF.

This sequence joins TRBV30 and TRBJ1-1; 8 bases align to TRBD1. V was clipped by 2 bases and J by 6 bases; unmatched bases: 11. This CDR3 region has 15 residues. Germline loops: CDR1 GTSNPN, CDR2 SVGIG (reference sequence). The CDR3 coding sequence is TGTGCCTGGAGTCCAGACAGGGGAGGTAACTCTGAAGCTTTCTTT. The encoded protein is CAWSPDRGGNSEAFF.

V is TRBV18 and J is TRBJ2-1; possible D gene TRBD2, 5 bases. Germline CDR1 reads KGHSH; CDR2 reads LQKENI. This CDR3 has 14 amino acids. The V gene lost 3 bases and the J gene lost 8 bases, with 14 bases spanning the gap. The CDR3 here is CASSPRATTDEQFF. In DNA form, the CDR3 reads TGTGCCAGCTCACCTAGGGCGACTACGGATGAGCAGTTCTTC.

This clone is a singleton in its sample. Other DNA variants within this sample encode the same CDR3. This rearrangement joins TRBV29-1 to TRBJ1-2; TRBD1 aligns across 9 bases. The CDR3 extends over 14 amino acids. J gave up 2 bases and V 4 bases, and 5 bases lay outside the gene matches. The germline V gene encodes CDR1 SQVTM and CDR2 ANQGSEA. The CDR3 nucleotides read TGCAGCGTTGCGTCCGGGACAGGGAACTATGGCTACACCTTC. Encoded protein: CSVASGTGNYGYTF.